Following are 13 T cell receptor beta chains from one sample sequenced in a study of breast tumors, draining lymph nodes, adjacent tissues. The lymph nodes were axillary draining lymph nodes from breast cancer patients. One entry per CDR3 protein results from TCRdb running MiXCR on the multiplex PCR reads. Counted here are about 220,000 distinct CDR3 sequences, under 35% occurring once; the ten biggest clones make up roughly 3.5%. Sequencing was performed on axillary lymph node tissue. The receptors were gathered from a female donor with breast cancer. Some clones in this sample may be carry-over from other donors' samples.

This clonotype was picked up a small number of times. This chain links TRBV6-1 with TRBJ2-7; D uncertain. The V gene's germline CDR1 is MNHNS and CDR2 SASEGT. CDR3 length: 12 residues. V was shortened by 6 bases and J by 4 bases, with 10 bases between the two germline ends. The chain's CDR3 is CASRKRDYEQYF. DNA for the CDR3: TGTGCCAGCAGGAAGAGAGATTACGAGCAGTACTTC.

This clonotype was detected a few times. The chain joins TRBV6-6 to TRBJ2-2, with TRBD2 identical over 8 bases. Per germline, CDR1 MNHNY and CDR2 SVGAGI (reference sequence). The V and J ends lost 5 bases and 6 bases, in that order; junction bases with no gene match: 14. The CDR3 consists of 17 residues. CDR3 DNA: TGTGCCAGCAGTCACCCGACCGGGACTAGTATCTCCGGGGAGCTGTTTTTT. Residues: CASSHPTGTSISGELFF.

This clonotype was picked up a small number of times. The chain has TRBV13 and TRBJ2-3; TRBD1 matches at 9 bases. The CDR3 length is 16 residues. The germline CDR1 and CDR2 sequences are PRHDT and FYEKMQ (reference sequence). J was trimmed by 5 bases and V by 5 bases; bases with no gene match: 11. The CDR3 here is CASSHHRGQGIDTQYF. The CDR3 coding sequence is TGTGCCAGCAGCCATCACAGAGGACAGGGGATAGATACGCAGTATTTT.

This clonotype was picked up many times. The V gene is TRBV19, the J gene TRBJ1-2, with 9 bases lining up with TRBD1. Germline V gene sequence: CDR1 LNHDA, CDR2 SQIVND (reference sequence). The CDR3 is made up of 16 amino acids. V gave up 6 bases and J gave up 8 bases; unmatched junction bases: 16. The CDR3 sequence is CASRLLPGQGFGGYTF. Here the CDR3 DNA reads TGTGCCAGTAGATTACTCCCGGGACAGGGCTTTGGCGGCTACACCTTC. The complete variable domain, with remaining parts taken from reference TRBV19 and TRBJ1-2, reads DGGITQSPKYLFRKEGQNVTLSCEQNLNHDAMYWYRQDPGQGLRLIYYSQIVNDFQKGDIAEGYSVSREKKESFPLTVTSAQKNPTAFYLCASRLLPGQGFGGYTFGSGTRLTVV.

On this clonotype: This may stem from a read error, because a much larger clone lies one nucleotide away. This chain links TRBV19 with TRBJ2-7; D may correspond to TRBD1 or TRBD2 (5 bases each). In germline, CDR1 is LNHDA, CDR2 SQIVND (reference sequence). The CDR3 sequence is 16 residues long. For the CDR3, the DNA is TGTGCCAGTAGTGTCGGGGCGGACTTAGAAAACTACGGGCAGTACTTC. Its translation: CASSVGADLENYGQYF.

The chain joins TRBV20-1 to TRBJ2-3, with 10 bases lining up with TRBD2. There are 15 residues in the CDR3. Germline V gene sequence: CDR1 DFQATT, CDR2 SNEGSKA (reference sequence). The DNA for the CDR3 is TGCAGACCCGGGACTAGCGCGGGGATCACAGATACGCAGTATTTT. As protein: CRPGTSAGITDTQYF.

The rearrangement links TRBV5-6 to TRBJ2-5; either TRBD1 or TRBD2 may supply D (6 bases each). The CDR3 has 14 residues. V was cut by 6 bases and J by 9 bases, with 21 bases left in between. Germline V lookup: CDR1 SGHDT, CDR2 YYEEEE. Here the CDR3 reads CASNLQGGIQPQYF. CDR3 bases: TGTGCCAGCAACCTACAGGGAGGAATTCAGCCCCAGTACTTC.

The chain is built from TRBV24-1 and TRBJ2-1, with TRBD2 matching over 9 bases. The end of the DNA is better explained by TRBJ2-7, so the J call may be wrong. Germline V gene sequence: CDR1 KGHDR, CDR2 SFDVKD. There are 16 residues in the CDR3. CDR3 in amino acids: CASRTPAGGGINEQYF. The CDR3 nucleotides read TGTGCCAGCAGAACCCCAGCGGGAGGTGGGATTAATGAGCAGTACTTC.

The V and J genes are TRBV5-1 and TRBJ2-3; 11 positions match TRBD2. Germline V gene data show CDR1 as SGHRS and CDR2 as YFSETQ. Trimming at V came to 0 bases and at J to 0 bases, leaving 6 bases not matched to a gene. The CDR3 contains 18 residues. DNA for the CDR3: TGCGCCAGCAGCTTGGCCCTCACTAGCGGGGGTAGCACAGATACGCAGTATTTT. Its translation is CASSLALTSGGSTDTQYF.

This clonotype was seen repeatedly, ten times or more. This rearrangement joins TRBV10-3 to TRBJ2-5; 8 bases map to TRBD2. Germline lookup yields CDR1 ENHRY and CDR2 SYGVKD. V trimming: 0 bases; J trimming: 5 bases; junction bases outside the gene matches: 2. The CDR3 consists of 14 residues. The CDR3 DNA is TGTGCCATCAGTGAGTCAACGGGGGGGGAGACCCAGTACTTC. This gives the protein CAISESTGGETQYF.

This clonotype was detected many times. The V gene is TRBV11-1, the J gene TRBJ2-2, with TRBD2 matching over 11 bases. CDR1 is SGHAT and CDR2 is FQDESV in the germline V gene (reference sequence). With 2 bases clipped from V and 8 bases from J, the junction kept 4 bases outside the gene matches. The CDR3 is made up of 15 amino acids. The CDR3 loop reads CASSLRLAGGGELFF. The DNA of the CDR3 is TGTGCCAGCAGCTTAAGGCTAGCGGGAGGAGGGGAGCTGTTTTTT.

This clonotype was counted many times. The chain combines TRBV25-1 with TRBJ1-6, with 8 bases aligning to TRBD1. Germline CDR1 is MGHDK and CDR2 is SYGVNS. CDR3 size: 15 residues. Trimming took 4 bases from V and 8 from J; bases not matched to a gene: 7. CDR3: CASSGPGTGYSPLHF. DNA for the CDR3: TGTGCCAGCAGTGGTCCCGGGACAGGCTATTCACCCCTCCACTTT.

The CDR3 spells CASSLAGLAETQYF. The DNA of the CDR3 is TGTGCCAGCAGCTTAGCTGGACTAGCGGAGACCCAGTACTTC. This chain joins TRBV7-2 and TRBJ2-5, with 9 positions matching TRBD2. Germline V gene data show CDR1 as SGHTA and CDR2 as FQGNSA. V shed 0 bases, J shed 5 bases, and the junction held 1 base outside the gene matches. This CDR3 contains 14 residues. Variable domain in full (rest from reference TRBV7-2 and TRBJ2-5): GAGVSQSPSNKVTEKGKDVELRCDPISGHTALYWYRQSLGQGLEFLIYFQGNSAPDKSGLPSDRFSAERTGGSVSTLTIQRTQQEDSAVYLCASSLAGLAETQYFGPGTRLLVL.